The sequence of this T cell receptor (beta chain) was determined in a study of PD-L1 blockade in urothelial cancer. Across the whole study: Patients arrived having already received 0 to 3 prior chemotherapy regimens.

TCRdb's table, derived via immunoSEQ multiplex PCR, lists solely in-frame clones and lacks some. Altogether around 46,000 clones are present, more than 75% being singletons, with the ten largest covering around 2.5%. The time point is: peripheral blood 6 weeks after treatment start. The sequencing here drew on PBMCs, taken around atezolizumab (anti-PD-L1) treatment. This receptor was identified in a man between 60 and 70 years old with urothelial cancer.

The CDR3 here is CASSLVPGQGAPRPGYEQYF. The CDR3 DNA reads TGCGCCAGCAGCTTAGTGCCGGGACAGGGGGCTCCACGCCCAGGCTACGAGCAGTACTTC. The chain joins TRBV5-1 to TRBJ2-7; 12 bases are shared with TRBD1. Per germline, CDR1 SGHRS and CDR2 YFSETQ. The trim removed 2 bases at V and 3 bases at J, leaving 18 bases unmatched. The CDR3 has 20 amino acids.